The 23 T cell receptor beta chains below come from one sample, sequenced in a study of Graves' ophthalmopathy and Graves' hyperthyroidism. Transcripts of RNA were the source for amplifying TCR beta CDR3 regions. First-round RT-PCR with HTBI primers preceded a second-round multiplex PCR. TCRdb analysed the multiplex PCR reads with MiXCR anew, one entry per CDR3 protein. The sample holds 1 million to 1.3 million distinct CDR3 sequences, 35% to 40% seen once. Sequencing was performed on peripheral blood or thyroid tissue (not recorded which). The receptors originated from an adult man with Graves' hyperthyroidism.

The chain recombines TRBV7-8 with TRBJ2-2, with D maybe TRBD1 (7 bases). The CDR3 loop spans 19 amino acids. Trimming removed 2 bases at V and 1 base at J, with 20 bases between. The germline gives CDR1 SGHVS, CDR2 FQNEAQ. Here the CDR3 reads CASSLTRLGGQRNTGELFF. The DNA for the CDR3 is TGTGCCAGCAGCTTAACCAGACTCGGGGGACAGAGGAACACCGGGGAGCTGTTTTTT.

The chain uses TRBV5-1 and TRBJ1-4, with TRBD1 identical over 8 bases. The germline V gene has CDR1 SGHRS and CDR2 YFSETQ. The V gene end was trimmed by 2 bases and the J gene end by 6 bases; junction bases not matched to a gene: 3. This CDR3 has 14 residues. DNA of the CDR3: TGCGCCAGCAGCTTCAGGGGGCGGTATGAAAAACTGTTTTTT. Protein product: CASSFRGRYEKLFF.

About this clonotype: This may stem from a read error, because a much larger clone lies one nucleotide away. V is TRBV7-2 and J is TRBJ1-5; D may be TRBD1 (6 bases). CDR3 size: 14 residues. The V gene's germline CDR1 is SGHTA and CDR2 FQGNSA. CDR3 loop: CASTLGSGDQPQHF. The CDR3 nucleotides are TGTGCCAGCACCTTAGGTTCAGGGGATCAGCCCCAGCATTTT. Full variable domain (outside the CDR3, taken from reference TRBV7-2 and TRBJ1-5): GAGVSQSPSNKVTEKGKDVELRCDPISGHTALYWYRQSLGQGLEFLIYFQGNSAPDKSGLPSDRFSAERTGGSVSTLTIQRTQQEDSAVYLCASTLGSGDQPQHFGDGTRLSIL.

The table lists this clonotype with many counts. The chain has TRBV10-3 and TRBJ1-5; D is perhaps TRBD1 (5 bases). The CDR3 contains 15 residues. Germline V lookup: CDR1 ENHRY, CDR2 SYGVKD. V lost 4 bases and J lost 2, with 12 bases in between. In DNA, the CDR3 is TGTGCCATCAGTGCGACCGGGGGAGGCAATCAGCCCCAGCATTTT. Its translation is CAISATGGGNQPQHF.

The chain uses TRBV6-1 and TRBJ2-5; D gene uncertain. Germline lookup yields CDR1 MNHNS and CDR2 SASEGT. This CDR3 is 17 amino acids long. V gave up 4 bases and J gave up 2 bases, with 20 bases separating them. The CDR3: CASSGSVQPRIQETQYF. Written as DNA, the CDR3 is TGTGCCAGCAGTGGTTCGGTCCAGCCCCGTATACAAGAGACCCAGTACTTC.

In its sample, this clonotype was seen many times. The CDR3 spells CASSPGQRTGEQYF. In DNA, the CDR3 is TGTGCCAGCAGCCCGGGGCAGCGGACCGGCGAGCAGTACTTC. The chain carries TRBV7-3 and TRBJ2-7; TRBD1 or TRBD2 may be the D gene (5 bases each). Looked up from germline, CDR1 is SGHTA and CDR2 is FQGTGA. Trimming stripped 5 bases from V and 6 bases from J, with 17 bases between. The CDR3 extends over 14 amino acids.

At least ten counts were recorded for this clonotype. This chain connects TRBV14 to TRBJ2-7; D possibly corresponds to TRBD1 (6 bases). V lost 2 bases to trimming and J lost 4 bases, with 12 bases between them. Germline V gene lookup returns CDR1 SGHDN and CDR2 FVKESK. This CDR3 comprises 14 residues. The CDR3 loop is CASSQLGQHYEQYF. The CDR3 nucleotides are TGTGCCAGCAGCCAATTAGGACAGCATTACGAGCAGTACTTC.

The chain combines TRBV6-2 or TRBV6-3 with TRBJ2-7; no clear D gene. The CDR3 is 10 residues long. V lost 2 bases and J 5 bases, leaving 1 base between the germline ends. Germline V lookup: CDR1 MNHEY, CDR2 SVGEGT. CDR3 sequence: CASSYNEQYF. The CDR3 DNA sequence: TGTGCCAGCAGTTACAACGAGCAGTACTTC.

As DNA, the CDR3 is TGTGCCATCAGTGAGTCGCCGGGACAGGGTTATTCACCCCTCCACTTT. It codes for CAISESPGQGYSPLHF. The V call is TRBV10-3, the J call TRBJ1-6; TRBD1 agrees at 9 bases. V lost 0 bases, J lost 8 bases, and 5 bases stayed unmatched. Germline assignment: CDR1 ENHRY and CDR2 SYGVKD. This CDR3 is built from 16 residues.

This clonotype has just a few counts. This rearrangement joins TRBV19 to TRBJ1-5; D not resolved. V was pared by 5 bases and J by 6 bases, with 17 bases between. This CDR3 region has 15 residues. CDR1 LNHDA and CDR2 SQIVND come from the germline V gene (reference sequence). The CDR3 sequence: CASSFGQVRGQPQHF. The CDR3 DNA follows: TGTGCCAGTAGTTTCGGTCAGGTACGGGGTCAGCCCCAGCATTTT.

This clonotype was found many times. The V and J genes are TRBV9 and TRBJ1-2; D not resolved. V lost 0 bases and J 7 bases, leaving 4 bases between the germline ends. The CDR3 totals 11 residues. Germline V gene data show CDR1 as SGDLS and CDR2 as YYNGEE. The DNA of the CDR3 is TGTGCCAGCAGCGTAGGGTCTGGCTACACCTTC. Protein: CASSVGSGYTF.

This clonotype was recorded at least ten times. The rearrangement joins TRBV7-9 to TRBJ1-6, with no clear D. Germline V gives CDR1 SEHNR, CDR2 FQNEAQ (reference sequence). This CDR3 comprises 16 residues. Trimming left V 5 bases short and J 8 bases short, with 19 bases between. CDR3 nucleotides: TGTGCCAGCAGCCTCACTGGACCTCTAGGGTATTCACCCCTCCACTTT. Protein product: CASSLTGPLGYSPLHF.

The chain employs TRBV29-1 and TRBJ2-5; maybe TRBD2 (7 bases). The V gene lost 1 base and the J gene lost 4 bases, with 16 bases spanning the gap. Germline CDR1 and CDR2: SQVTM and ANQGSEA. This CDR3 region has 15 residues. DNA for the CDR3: TGCAGCGTTGAAGTTCGGACGGGGGGCACAGAGACCCAGTACTTC. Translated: CSVEVRTGGTETQYF.

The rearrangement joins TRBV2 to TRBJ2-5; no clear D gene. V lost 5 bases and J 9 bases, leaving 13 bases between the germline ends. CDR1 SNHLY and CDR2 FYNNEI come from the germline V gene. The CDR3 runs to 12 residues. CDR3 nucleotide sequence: TGTGCCAGCAGTTACGGATCCCCTCCCCAGTACTTC. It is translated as CASSYGSPPQYF.

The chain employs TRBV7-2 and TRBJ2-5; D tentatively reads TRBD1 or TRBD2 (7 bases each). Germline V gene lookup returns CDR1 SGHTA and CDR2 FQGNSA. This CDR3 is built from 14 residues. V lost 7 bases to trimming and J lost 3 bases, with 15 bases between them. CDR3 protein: CASTRGGQKETQYF. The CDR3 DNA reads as TGTGCCAGCACCAGGGGGGGCCAGAAAGAGACCCAGTACTTC.

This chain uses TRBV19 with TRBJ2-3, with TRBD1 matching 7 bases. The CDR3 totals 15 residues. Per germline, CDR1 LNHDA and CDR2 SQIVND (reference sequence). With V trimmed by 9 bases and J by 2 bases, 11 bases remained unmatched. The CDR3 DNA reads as TGTGCCAGCAGCACCCGGGACAGCGACACAGATACGCAGTATTTT. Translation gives CASSTRDSDTDTQYF.

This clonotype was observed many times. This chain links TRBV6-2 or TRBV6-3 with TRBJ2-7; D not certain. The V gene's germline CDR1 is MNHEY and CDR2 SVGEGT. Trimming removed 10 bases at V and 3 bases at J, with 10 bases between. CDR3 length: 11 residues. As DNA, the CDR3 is TGTGCCACCCAAAGGAGCTACGAGCAGTACTTC. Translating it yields CATQRSYEQYF.

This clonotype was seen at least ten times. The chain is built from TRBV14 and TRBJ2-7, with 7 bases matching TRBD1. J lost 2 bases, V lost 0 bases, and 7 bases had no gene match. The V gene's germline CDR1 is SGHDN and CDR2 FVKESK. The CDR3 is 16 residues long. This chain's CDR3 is CASSQDKGALPYEQYF. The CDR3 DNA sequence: TGTGCCAGCAGCCAAGATAAGGGGGCTCTACCCTACGAGCAGTACTTC. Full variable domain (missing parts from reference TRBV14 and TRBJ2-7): EAGVTQFPSHSVIEKGQTVTLRCDPISGHDNLYWYRRVMGKEIKFLLHFVKESKQDESGMPNNRFLAERTGGTYSTLKVQPAELEDSGVYFCASSQDKGALPYEQYFGPGTRLTVT.

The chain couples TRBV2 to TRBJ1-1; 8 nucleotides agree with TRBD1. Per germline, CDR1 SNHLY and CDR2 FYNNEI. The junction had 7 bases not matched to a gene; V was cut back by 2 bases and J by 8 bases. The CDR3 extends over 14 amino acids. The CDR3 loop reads CASSEPFGQGEAFF. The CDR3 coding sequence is TGTGCCAGCAGTGAACCGTTTGGACAGGGAGAAGCTTTCTTT.

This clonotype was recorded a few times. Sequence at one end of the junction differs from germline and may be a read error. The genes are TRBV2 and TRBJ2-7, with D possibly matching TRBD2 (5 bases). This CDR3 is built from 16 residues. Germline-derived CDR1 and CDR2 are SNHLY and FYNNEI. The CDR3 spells CASEPGSGAGSYKQYF. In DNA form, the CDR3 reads TGTGCCAGCGAGCCAGGCTCGGGCGCGGGCTCCTACAAGCAGTACTTC.

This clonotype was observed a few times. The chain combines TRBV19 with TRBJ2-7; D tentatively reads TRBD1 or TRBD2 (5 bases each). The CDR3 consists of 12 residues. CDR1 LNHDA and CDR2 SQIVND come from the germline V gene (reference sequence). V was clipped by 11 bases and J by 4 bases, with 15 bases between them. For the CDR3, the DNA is TGTGCCGACAGTCCCGGGATTTACGAGCAGTACTTC. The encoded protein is CADSPGIYEQYF.

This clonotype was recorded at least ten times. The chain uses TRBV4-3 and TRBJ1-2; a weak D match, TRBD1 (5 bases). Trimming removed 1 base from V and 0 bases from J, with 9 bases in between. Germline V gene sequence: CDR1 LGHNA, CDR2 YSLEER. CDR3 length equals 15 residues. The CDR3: CASSQAAGTNYGYTF. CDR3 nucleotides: TGCGCCAGCAGCCAAGCGGCAGGGACTAACTATGGCTACACCTTC.

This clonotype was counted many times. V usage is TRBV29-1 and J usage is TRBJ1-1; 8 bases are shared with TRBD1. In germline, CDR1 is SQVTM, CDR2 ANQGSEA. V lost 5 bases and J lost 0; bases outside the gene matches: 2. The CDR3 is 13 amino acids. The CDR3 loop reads CSVWTGMNTEAFF. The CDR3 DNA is TGCAGCGTTTGGACAGGGATGAACACTGAAGCTTTCTTT.